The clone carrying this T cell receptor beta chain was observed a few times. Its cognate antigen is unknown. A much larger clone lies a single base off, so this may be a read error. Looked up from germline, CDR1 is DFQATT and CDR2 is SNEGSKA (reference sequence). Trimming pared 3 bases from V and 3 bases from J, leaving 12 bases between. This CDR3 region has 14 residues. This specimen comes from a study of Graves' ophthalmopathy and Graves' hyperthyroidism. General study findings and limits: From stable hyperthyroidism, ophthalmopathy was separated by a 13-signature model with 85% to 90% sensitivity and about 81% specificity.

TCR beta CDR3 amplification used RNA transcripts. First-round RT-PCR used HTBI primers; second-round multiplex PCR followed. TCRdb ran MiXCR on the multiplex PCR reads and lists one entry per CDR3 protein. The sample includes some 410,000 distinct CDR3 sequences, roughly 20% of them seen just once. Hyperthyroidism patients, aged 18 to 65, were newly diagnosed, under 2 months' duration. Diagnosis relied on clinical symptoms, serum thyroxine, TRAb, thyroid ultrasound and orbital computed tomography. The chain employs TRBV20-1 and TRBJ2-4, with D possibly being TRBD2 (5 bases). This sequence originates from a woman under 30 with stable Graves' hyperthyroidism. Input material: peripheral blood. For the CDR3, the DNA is TGCAGTGCTAGTGGCGGGTCGGGCAAAAACATTCAGTACTTC. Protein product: CSASGGSGKNIQYF.